This T cell receptor beta chain was recovered during a study of CD8+CD57+ T cells in acquired aplastic anemia. The overall study: Mean DNA quantity obtained from sorted CD4+ and CD8+ cells was 2.5 to 4 ug. Healthy donor CD4+ samples were sequenced to a depth that averaged around 9.8 million reads. Study-wide results and caveats: Levels of CD8+ Simpson's diversity were not significantly distinct in patients versus controls.

A remark on this clonotype: Antigen: not known.

The V gene lost 1 base and the J gene lost 17 bases, with 23 bases spanning the gap. Per germline, CDR1 SGHVS and CDR2 FNYEAQ. The CDR3 consists of 15 residues. It was genomic DNA that served as the template for profiling TCR beta VDJ and CDR3. TCRdb re-analysed the reads in MiXCR, keeping a single row per CDR3 protein. This sample has around 400,000 distinct CDR3 sequences; roughly 68% occur once, and the top ten carry 4%. The sequencing input was sorted CD4+, CD8+, or CD8+CD57+ T cells (not recorded which) from PBMCs. The receptor comes from a human donor in good health, serving as a control. The chain joins TRBV7-6 to TRBJ2-2; possibly TRBD2 for D (5 bases). The CDR3 here is CASSLEAGRTEAFFF. The CDR3 bases are TGTGCCAGCAGCTTAGAGGCAGGACGGACTGAAGCTTTCTTTTTT.